The T cell receptor (beta chain) under discussion was sequenced for a study of CD8+ T cells in alopecia areata (dated by TCRdb to 2016 to 2019). About the full investigation: High-throughput TCRbeta sequencing was used to examine T cell clonal expansion in alopecia areata in both the C3H/HeJ mouse model and human patients. In humans, TCRbeta sequencing was performed on scalp tissue and on sorted CD4+ and CD8+ peripheral blood T cells from healthy controls and from patients with patchy or totalis/universalis alopecia areata. Clonality in the scalp was compared among normal scalp (n=4), patchy alopecia areata scalp (n=8), and alopecia totalis/universalis scalp (n=8). RNA came from the PAXgene miRNA kit for fixed scalp, the miRNeasy kit for PBMCs, and the RNeasy kit for mouse skin. immunoSEQ multiplex PCR using 35 Vbeta forward primers and 13 Jbeta reverse primers was used to amplify TCRbeta CDR3 regions.

Turning to this clone: The antigen this receptor binds is unknown. The input lacks base qualities; no much larger clone sits a single base away.

The investigation overall reported the following: Compared with normal scalp, lesional scalp had higher clonality and more expanded CD8+ clones, particularly in alopecia totalis/universalis, a pattern that suggests antigenic drive. Shared TCR sequences between patients were less evident than in mice, which may be partly attributable to HLA diversity in the patient population. Scalp TCR repertoire analysis is complicated because resident alphabeta T cells in normal human skin are also sequenced, whereas mouse skin is dominated by gammadelta T cells.

CDR1 SGHRS and CDR2 YFSETQ are derived from the germline V gene. The cysteine opens and the phenylalanine closes a CDR3 of 12 amino acids. Solely the CDR3 DNA is kept, with 36 bases framed from the first base. V loses 4 bases of germline sequence and J loses 6 bases, and the interval between the two ends is 8 bases. Library preparation was by the immunoSEQ multiplex PCR assay. RNA was extracted from all samples and reverse transcribed into cDNA as template for TCR sequencing. SuperScript III was used to make first-strand cDNA, primed with a 2:1 mix of oligo-dT and random hexamers. A synthetic immune receptor repertoire was used to gauge amplification bias, and whatever bias remained was removed computationally. The original methods were these. Raw reads were preprocessed to remove errors, and CDR3 was defined by IMGT conventions from the conserved cysteine to phenylalanine. Clonality was computed as 1 minus the Shannon entropy, with the entropy normalized by log2 of the number of productive unique TCRs. Whether scalp clones were CD4 or CD8 was inferred by matching scalp TCRbeta sequences against CD4 and CD8 repertoires sorted from blood. TCRdb took this table from immuneACCESS and kept in-frame rearrangements with V and J called. Such tables lack part of the clones; where checked against another copy, unresolved V genes explain under half of the gap, and the rest is unexplained. The V and J calls and clone size come from that table; D and trimming were worked out from the DNA. The sample has 90,000 to 130,000 clones on record, 55% to 70% of them singletons. The ten largest clones capture roughly a quarter of the sample.

Lesional scalp punch biopsies and peripheral blood were collected from alopecia areata patients. PBMCs were separated by density centrifugation and stained for CD3, CD4 and CD8, after which CD4+ and CD8+ T cells were sorted on a FACSAria. Alopecia areata patients who were not treated were recruited through a multicenter biomarker study. In a few patients from the biomarker study, the blood CD8+ T cells went through an additional sort into NKG2D-low and NKG2D-high fractions. The clonotype originates from a human donor with alopecia areata. The sample was NKG2D-low CD8+ T cells sorted from blood. The cell subset or site label here, explained by the study, means: sorted CD8+ NKG2D-low blood T cells. Here the chain combines TRBV5-1 and TRBJ2-1; the D segment cannot be called with confidence. The DNA sequence is given as TGCGCCAGCAGCCCACCAGGCAATGAGCAGTTCTTC. It is translated as CASSPPGNEQFF.